These 32 T cell receptor beta chains came from one sample sequenced in a study of CD8+CD57+ T cells in acquired aplastic anemia. Genomic DNA was employed as the template in profiling TCR beta VDJ and CDR3. MiXCR, applied by TCRdb to the reads, yields one record per CDR3 protein. The table has over 150,000 distinct CDR3 sequences, 71% seen once. By flow cytometry, patients selected for sequencing had shown an expansion of CD8+CD57+ cells. Sample: sorted CD4+, CD8+, or CD8+CD57+ T cells (not recorded which) from PBMCs. The source of these receptors is a human donor with aplastic anemia.

J is TRBJ2-5 and V is TRBV29-1; TRBD1 is a possible D gene (5 bases). Trimming took off 2 bases at V and 2 bases at J, with 12 bases between the two ends. The CDR3 runs to 14 residues. CDR1 and CDR2 from the germline V gene are SQVTM and ANQGSEA. The CDR3 sequence: CSVELARAQETQYF. The CDR3 DNA follows: TGCAGCGTTGAACTCGCCAGGGCTCAAGAGACCCAGTACTTC.

This clonotype came up a few times. The chain couples TRBV24-1 to TRBJ2-5; no clear D gene. Trimming left V 1 base short and J 3 bases short, with 2 bases between. The CDR3 runs 12 residues. Germline V gene data show CDR1 as KGHDR and CDR2 as SFDVKD. The CDR3 loop reads CATSDFKETQYF. The CDR3 bases are TGTGCCACCAGTGATTTCAAAGAGACCCAGTACTTC.

This clonotype was counted once. The chain combines TRBV5-6 with TRBJ1-1, with no clear D. Trimming removed 0 bases at V and 4 bases at J, with 4 bases between. CDR3 length equals 12 residues. Germline CDR1 reads SGHDT; CDR2 reads YYEEEE. CDR3 in DNA: TGTGCCAGCAGCTTGGCCAGCACTGAAGCTTTCTTT. Its translation: CASSLASTEAFF. The variable domain in full, with the rest retrieved from reference TRBV5-6 and TRBJ1-1, is DAGVTQSPTHLIKTRGQQVTLRCSPKSGHDTVSWYQQALGQGPQFIFQYYEEEERQRGNFPDRFSGHQFPNYSSELNVNALLLGDSALYLCASSLASTEAFFGQGTRLTVV.

A single count supports this clonotype. The chain carries TRBV7-9 and TRBJ2-1, with 7 positions matching TRBD1. Trimming took 5 bases from V and 12 from J; bases not matched to a gene: 4. The CDR3 is made up of 11 amino acids. The germline V gene has CDR1 SEHNR and CDR2 FQNEAQ (reference sequence). In DNA form, the CDR3 reads TGTGCCAGCAGCCGCGAGGGGGCGCAGTTCTTC. Its protein is CASSREGAQFF.

Here the CDR3 DNA reads TGTGCCAGCAGCTCTGACACAGATACGCAGTATTTT. Translating it yields CASSSDTDTQYF. The chain couples TRBV5-4 to TRBJ2-3; D gene unclear. The length of the CDR3 is 12 residues. CDR1 SGHNT and CDR2 YYREEE come from the germline V gene (reference sequence). Between the trimmed V and J ends, which lost 3 bases and 2 bases, there was a span of 4 bases.

This clonotype was recorded many times. The rearrangement links TRBV6-5 to TRBJ1-6, with no clear D. V was shortened by 5 bases and J by 0 bases, with 11 bases between the two germline ends. Germline-derived CDR1 and CDR2 are MNHEY and SVGAGI. The CDR3 length is 16 residues. The CDR3 nucleotides read TGTGCCAGCAGTCGGACCCGGCGCTCCTATAATTCACCCCTCCACTTT. Translated, it gives CASSRTRRSYNSPLHF.

A remark on this clonotype: This CDR3 fails to terminate in the conserved phenylalanine or tryptophan, so it likely reflects a read error. The rearrangement links TRBV15 to TRBJ2-7, with D perhaps given as TRBD1 or TRBD2 (5 bases each). The germline gives CDR1 LNHNV, CDR2 YYDKDF (reference sequence). The CDR3 loop spans 15 amino acids. Between the trimmed V and J ends, which lost 2 bases and 5 bases, there was a span of 16 bases. The chain's CDR3 is CATSRRRAMGDEQYL. CDR3 in DNA: TGTGCCACCAGCAGAAGAAGGGCCATGGGGGACGAGCAGTACCTC.

This chain links TRBV10-3 with TRBJ1-2; 8 nucleotides line up with TRBD1. CDR1 is ENHRY, CDR2 SYGVKD, per germline. The CDR3 loop spans 17 amino acids. V gave up 2 bases and J gave up 5 bases; unmatched junction bases: 13. For the CDR3, the DNA is TGTGCCATCAGTGAGGCCTTCCCCGGACAGGGACGATATGGCTACACCTTC. This gives the protein CAISEAFPGQGRYGYTF.

The genes are TRBV2 and TRBJ1-1; D might be TRBD1 (6 bases). Looked up from germline, CDR1 is SNHLY and CDR2 is FYNNEI. Trimming left V 4 bases short and J 11 bases short, with 14 bases between. The CDR3 is made up of 12 amino acids. The CDR3 DNA reads TGTGCCAGCAGTGGTTGGGGGCCTGCGGCTTTCTTT. Protein: CASSGWGPAAFF.

This clonotype was detected only once. The V gene is TRBV2, the J gene TRBJ1-5, with 8 bases matching TRBD1. The CDR3 runs 15 residues. Trimming cost V 6 bases and J 7 bases; bases outside gene matches: 11. Per germline, CDR1 SNHLY and CDR2 FYNNEI. The CDR3: CASRFWQGANQPQHF. The CDR3 nucleotides read TGTGCCAGCAGATTTTGGCAGGGGGCGAACCAGCCCCAGCATTTT. The variable domain in full, with the rest retrieved from reference TRBV2 and TRBJ1-5, is EPEVTQTPSHQVTQMGQEVILRCVPISNHLYFYWYRQILGQKVEFLVSFYNNEISEKSEIFDDQFSVERPDGSNFTLKIRSTKLEDSAMYFCASRFWQGANQPQHFGDGTRLSIL.

The V and J genes are TRBV28 and TRBJ2-2; perhaps TRBD2 as D (5 bases). Germline-derived CDR1 and CDR2 are MDHEN and SYDVKM. The ends were cut back, 3 bases at V and 6 bases at J, with 20 bases in the middle. The CDR3 spans 17 residues. This CDR3 reads CASSFGSLWRVAGELFF. The CDR3, as DNA: TGTGCCAGCAGTTTCGGTTCGTTATGGCGGGTGGCCGGGGAGCTGTTTTTT.

Details on this clonotype: At one of its ends the junction is not consistent with the germline gene, which may arise from a read error. The chain joins TRBV7-7 to TRBJ1-3; maybe TRBD1 (6 bases). Per the germline V gene, CDR1 is SSHAT and CDR2 is FNYEAQ (reference sequence). The CDR3 has 12 residues. CDR3 nucleotide sequence: TGTGCCAGCAGATTTGACCCGCTTCGGGGGCATTTT. Translated: CASRFDPLRGHF.

CDR3 loop: CASSQSQGADIQYF. CDR3 sequence (DNA): TGTGCCAGCAGCCAGTCACAGGGGGCGGACATTCAGTACTTC. The chain joins TRBV4-2 to TRBJ2-4, with 9 bases fitting TRBD1. In germline, CDR1 is LGHNA, CDR2 YNFKEQ. The CDR3 contains 14 residues. The J segment lost 8 bases and the V segment lost 3 bases, leaving 5 bases of the junction unmatched.

This chain links TRBV7-9 with TRBJ2-1, with D perhaps assigned TRBD1 or TRBD2 (6 bases each). Germline V gene lookup returns CDR1 SEHNR and CDR2 FQNEAQ (reference sequence). The V gene lost 5 bases and the J gene lost 8 bases, with 28 bases spanning the gap. This CDR3 region has 18 residues. The CDR3 region has the DNA TGTGCCAGCAGCATTTTTTTTGGCCGGGGGCCGAATCGAGATGAGCAGTTCTTC. This translates into CASSIFFGRGPNRDEQFF.

The V gene is TRBV10-3, the J gene TRBJ1-1; TRBD1 might be the D (5 bases). The CDR3 sequence is 14 residues long. Trimming shortened V by 3 bases and J by 6 bases, and 14 bases separated the two germline ends. The germline V gene encodes CDR1 ENHRY and CDR2 SYGVKD. The CDR3 sequence: CAISDQGGIAEAFF. The CDR3, as DNA: TGTGCCATCAGTGACCAGGGTGGTATCGCTGAAGCTTTCTTT.

The chain couples TRBV7-2 to TRBJ2-5, with 13 bases identical to TRBD2. The germline gives CDR1 SGHTA, CDR2 FQGNSA. The V gene end was trimmed by 5 bases and the J gene end by 5 bases; junction bases not matched to a gene: 8. The CDR3 extends over 16 amino acids. This chain's CDR3 is CASSPGLAGARETQYF. The DNA for the CDR3 is TGTGCCAGCAGCCCTGGACTAGCGGGGGCTCGGGAGACCCAGTACTTC.

Worth noting for this clonotype: A much larger clone lies a single base off, so this may be a read error. This chain connects TRBV7-2 to TRBJ1-6; no definite D call. The CDR3 runs 14 residues. V was cut by 6 bases and J by 9 bases, with 15 bases left in between. Per the germline V gene, CDR1 is SGHTA and CDR2 is FQGNSA. As DNA, the CDR3 is TGTGCCAGCAGGGGCGACGGGGAAAGTTCACCCCTCCACTTT. As protein: CASRGDGESSPLHF. Variable domain in full (rest from reference TRBV7-2 and TRBJ1-6): GAGVSQSPSNKVTEKGKDVELRCDPISGHTALYWYRQSLGQGLEFLIYFQGNSAPDKSGLPSDRFSAERTGGSVSTLTIQRTQQEDSAVYLCASRGDGESSPLHFGNGTRLTVT.

V usage is TRBV9 and J usage is TRBJ1-1; a weak D match, TRBD1 (6 bases). The CDR3 consists of 15 residues. V was cut by 0 bases and J by 1 base, with 10 bases left in between. Germline lookup yields CDR1 SGDLS and CDR2 YYNGEE. The CDR3 spells CASSVAQGKNTEAFF. CDR3 nucleotides: TGTGCCAGCAGCGTAGCCCAGGGGAAGAACACTGAAGCTTTCTTT.

The chain recombines TRBV20-1 with TRBJ2-7; 7 bases fit TRBD1. Germline CDR1 DFQATT, CDR2 SNEGSKA (reference sequence). The CDR3 length is 14 residues. The junction had 9 bases not matched to a gene; V was cut back by 5 bases and J by 2 bases. As DNA, the CDR3 is TGCAGTGCTGAAACCGGGACAGCCACCTACGAGCAGTACTTC. Amino acids: CSAETGTATYEQYF.

The rearrangement uses TRBV12-3 or TRBV12-4 and TRBJ2-1; D gene ambiguous. The CDR3 consists of 15 residues. The V end was cut by 2 bases, the J end by 6 bases, with 14 bases between. The CDR3 region is CASSLIGSSPNEQFF. The CDR3 DNA is TGTGCCAGCAGTTTAATCGGGTCCTCACCCAATGAGCAGTTCTTC.

The V call is TRBV9, the J call TRBJ1-4; D unresolved. The length of the CDR3 is 15 residues. V was cut by 2 bases and J by 5 bases, with 13 bases left in between. Germline assignment: CDR1 SGDLS and CDR2 YYNGEE. The CDR3 sequence: CASSVDQQRNEKLFF. CDR3 coding DNA: TGTGCCAGCAGCGTGGATCAACAGAGGAATGAAAAACTGTTTTTT.

This clonotype was picked up a small number of times. The chain is built from TRBV5-8 and TRBJ2-7, with 8 bases fitting TRBD2. V dropped 3 bases and J dropped 5; count of bases not matched to a gene: 10. The CDR3 loop spans 15 amino acids. CDR1 is SGHTS, CDR2 YDEGEE, per germline. Here the CDR3 reads CASSSTSAKWDEQYF. CDR3 coding DNA: TGTGCCAGCAGCTCGACTAGCGCGAAGTGGGACGAGCAGTACTTC.

CDR3 nucleotide sequence: TGTGCCAGCAGCGAGACTGGGGGACCTAACTATGGCTACACCTTC. Translated: CASSETGGPNYGYTF. J is TRBJ1-2 and V is TRBV27; TRBD1 might be the D (5 bases). There are 15 residues in the CDR3. Trimming stripped 6 bases from V and 0 bases from J, with 14 bases between. Per germline, CDR1 MNHEY and CDR2 SMNVEV (reference sequence).

This clonotype was found once. The chain combines TRBV7-2 with TRBJ2-3; unclear D gene. CDR3 length: 12 residues. V dropped 5 bases and J dropped 4 bases, with 7 bases sitting between them. CDR1 SGHTA and CDR2 FQGNSA come from the germline V gene. CDR3 nucleotides: TGTGCCAGCAGCGGTGGGCCAGATACGCAGTATTTT. This sequence encodes CASSGGPDTQYF.

This clonotype was seen a handful of times. The chain is built from TRBV15 and TRBJ2-7, with 7 positions matching TRBD2. The CDR3 is 15 residues long. Germline V gene data show CDR1 as LNHNV and CDR2 as YYDKDF (reference sequence). With V trimmed by 3 bases and J by 3 bases, 8 bases remained unmatched. The DNA for the CDR3 is TGTGCCACCAGCAGTGCGGCTAGCGGTAACTACGAGCAGTACTTC. Amino acids: CATSSAASGNYEQYF. Looking up the rest from reference TRBV15 and TRBJ2-7 gives the full variable domain: DAMVIQNPRYQVTQFGKPVTLSCSQTLNHNVMYWYQQKSSQAPKLLFHYYDKDFNNEADTPDNFQSRRPNTSFCFLDIRSPGLGDTAMYLCATSSAASGNYEQYFGPGTRLTVT.

This sequence joins TRBV7-3 and TRBJ1-2, with D perhaps matching TRBD1 (6 bases). Trimming removed 5 bases at V and 5 bases at J, with 18 bases between. The germline gives CDR1 SGHTA, CDR2 FQGTGA. This CDR3 is built from 15 residues. The CDR3 DNA sequence: TGTGCCAGCAGCCTCGTTGGTCGGACAGATTATGGCTACACCTTC. Amino acids: CASSLVGRTDYGYTF.

The chain carries TRBV15 and TRBJ1-1, with no clear D. Germline V gives CDR1 LNHNV, CDR2 YYDKDF (reference sequence). The CDR3 covers 14 residues. With 0 bases removed from V and 2 bases from J, the gap between germline ends came to 7 bases. CDR3 DNA sequence: TGTGCCACCAGCAGAGACACGGTCAACACTGAAGCTTTCTTT. Its protein product is CATSRDTVNTEAFF. Supplemented by reference TRBV15 and TRBJ1-1, the full variable domain reads DAMVIQNPRYQVTQFGKPVTLSCSQTLNHNVMYWYQQKSSQAPKLLFHYYDKDFNNEADTPDNFQSRRPNTSFCFLDIRSPGLGDTAMYLCATSRDTVNTEAFFGQGTRLTVV.

The count of this clonotype is one. The rearrangement links TRBV6-1 to TRBJ1-2; D might be TRBD1 (5 bases). The V gene's germline CDR1 is MNHNS and CDR2 SASEGT. V lost 9 bases and J lost 8, with 19 bases in between. The CDR3 is 13 amino acids. For the CDR3, the DNA is TGTGCCAGTACGGGACTTCCGGATATGGGCTACACCTTC. The encoded protein is CASTGLPDMGYTF.

A few counts support this clonotype. This rearrangement joins TRBV20-1 to TRBJ1-2, with 7 bases that match TRBD1. This CDR3 has 16 residues. J gave up 4 bases and V 1 base, and 12 bases lay outside the gene matches. Germline assignment: CDR1 DFQATT and CDR2 SNEGSKA (reference sequence). The CDR3 spells CSARASSGQATYGYTF. In DNA form, the CDR3 reads TGCAGTGCTAGAGCATCTTCTGGACAGGCCACCTATGGCTACACCTTC.

CDR3 DNA: TGCAGTGCTAGATCTAAAAGGACACAGGGGGGGAGGCAGTTCTTC. Encoded protein: CSARSKRTQGGRQFF. J is TRBJ2-1 and V is TRBV20-1; maybe TRBD1 (8 bases). The V end lost 2 bases, the J end lost 12 bases, and 23 bases lay between the germline ends. Germline V gives CDR1 DFQATT, CDR2 SNEGSKA (reference sequence). This CDR3 is 15 amino acids long.

The rearrangement uses TRBV7-9 and TRBJ2-5; no definite D call. Germline V CDR1 and CDR2: SEHNR, FQNEAQ (reference sequence). The CDR3 extends over 16 amino acids. V lost 2 bases and J lost 0, with 13 bases in between. The CDR3 loop is CASSLLWARNQETQYF. In DNA form, the CDR3 reads TGTGCCAGCAGCTTATTATGGGCCCGAAACCAAGAGACCCAGTACTTC. Supplemented by reference TRBV7-9 and TRBJ2-5, the full variable domain reads DTGVSQNPRHKITKRGQNVTFRCDPISEHNRLYWYRQTLGQGPEFLTYFQNEAQLEKSRLLSDRFSAERPKGSFSTLEIQRTEQGDSAMYLCASSLLWARNQETQYFGPGTRLLVL.

This clonotype was detected only once. The chain is built from TRBV20-1 and TRBJ2-7; D is unresolved. The CDR3 length is 11 residues. In germline, CDR1 is DFQATT, CDR2 SNEGSKA (reference sequence). V was cut by 2 bases and J by 9 bases, with 11 bases left in between. CDR3 region: CSARISAGQYF. The CDR3 DNA sequence: TGCAGTGCTAGAATCTCCGCCGGGCAGTACTTC.